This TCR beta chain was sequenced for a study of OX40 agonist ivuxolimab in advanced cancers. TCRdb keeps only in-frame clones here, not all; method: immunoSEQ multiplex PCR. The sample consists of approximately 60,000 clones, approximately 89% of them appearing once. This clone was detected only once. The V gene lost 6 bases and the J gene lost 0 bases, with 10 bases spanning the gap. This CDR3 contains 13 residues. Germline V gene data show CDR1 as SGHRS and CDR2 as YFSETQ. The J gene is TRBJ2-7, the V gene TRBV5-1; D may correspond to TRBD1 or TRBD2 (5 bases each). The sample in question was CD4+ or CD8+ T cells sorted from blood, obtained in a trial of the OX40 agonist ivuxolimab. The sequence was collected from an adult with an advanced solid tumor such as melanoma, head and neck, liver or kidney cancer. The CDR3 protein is CASTGDRSYEQYF. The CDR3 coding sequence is TGCGCCAGCACCGGGGACCGCTCCTACGAGCAGTACTTC. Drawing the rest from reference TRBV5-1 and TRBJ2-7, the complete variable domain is KAGVTQTPRYLIKTRGQQVTLSCSPISGHRSVSWYQQTPGQGLQFLFEYFSETQRNKGNFPGRFSGRQFSNSRSEMNVSTLELGDSALYLCASTGDRSYEQYFGPGTRLTVT.